This TCR beta chain comes out of a study of blood T cell repertoires in COVID-19. Study-level information: The samples span acute and convalescent COVID-19 from the United States, Italy and Spain. PBMCs, B-cell-depleted T cells, or T cells were the source of the cDNA or gDNA that made up the material.

This clone was found once. Original methodology: Amplification with reference gene primers provided the estimates of nucleated cell counts. Libraries were prepared by immunoSEQ multiplex PCR; TCRdb keeps only in-frame clonotypes and omits some of them. That table supplies the V and J calls and clone size; D and trimming were determined from the DNA. There are about 110,000 clones in the sample; 75% to 90% occur only once, and about 1% lies in the top ten. This CDR3 has 13 amino acids. Germline V lookup: CDR1 SGHRS, CDR2 YFSETQ. V lost 3 bases and J 5 bases, leaving 10 bases between the germline ends. The TCR comes from a human donor in a cohort sampled during active COVID-19. Sequencing input: peripheral blood. This chain uses TRBV5-1 with TRBJ2-3; the D gene is possibly TRBD2 (6 bases). The CDR3 loop is CASSWRELDTQYF. As DNA, the CDR3 is TGCGCCAGCAGCTGGAGGGAATTAGATACGCAGTATTTT.